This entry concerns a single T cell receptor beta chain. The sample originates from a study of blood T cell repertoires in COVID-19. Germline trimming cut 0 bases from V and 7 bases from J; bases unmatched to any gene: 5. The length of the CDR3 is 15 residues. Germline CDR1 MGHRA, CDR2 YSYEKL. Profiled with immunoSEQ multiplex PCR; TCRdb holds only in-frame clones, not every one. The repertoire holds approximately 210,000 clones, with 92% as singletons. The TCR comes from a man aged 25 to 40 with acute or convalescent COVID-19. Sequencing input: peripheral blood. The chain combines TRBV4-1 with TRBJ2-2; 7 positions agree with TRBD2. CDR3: CASSQDRRGFGELFF. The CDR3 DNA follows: TGCGCCAGCAGCCAAGATCGGCGGGGGTTCGGGGAGCTGTTTTTT.